A single sample gave rise to the 16 T cell receptor beta chains below, sequenced in a study of beta chain features in type 1 diabetes. The isolated RNA, all of it, was reverse transcribed, so expressed TCRB transcripts were what got sequenced. Generated by immunoSEQ multiplex PCR, the TCRdb table keeps only in-frame clones and is missing some. In the table there are about 360,000 clones, 10% to 15% of which are singletons. Sequenced sample: naive CD4+ T cells from blood. The origin of the receptors is a man aged 18-30 years in good health.

Only a few counts were recorded for this clone. The chain employs TRBV5-4 and TRBJ1-1, with D tentatively TRBD1 (5 bases). This CDR3 region has 15 residues. Per germline, CDR1 SGHNT and CDR2 YYREEE (reference sequence). V lost 0 bases to trimming and J lost 5 bases, with 14 bases between them. The CDR3 DNA reads as TGTGCCAGCAGCTTGGTGGGGCGTGGGTATACTGAAGCTTTCTTT. It specifies CASSLVGRGYTEAFF.

V gene TRBV30 combines with J gene TRBJ1-6; D call uncertain. V was trimmed by 3 bases and J by 5 bases, leaving 14 bases between them. CDR3 size: 15 residues. Germline V gene data show CDR1 as GTSNPN and CDR2 as SVGIG (reference sequence). This CDR3 is CAWSLPGRNNSPLHF. As DNA, the CDR3 is TGTGCCTGGAGCTTACCAGGCAGAAATAATTCACCCCTCCACTTT.

The CDR3 DNA is TGTGCCAGTACCCCTACGAGCGGGGGGGGCAATGAGCAGTTCTTC. Its translation is CASTPTSGGGNEQFF. The chain couples TRBV19 to TRBJ2-1, with 10 bases that match TRBD2. V lost 7 bases to trimming and J lost 6 bases; unmatched junction nucleotides: 9. The CDR3 covers 15 residues. Looked up from germline, CDR1 is LNHDA and CDR2 is SQIVND (reference sequence). Looking up the rest from reference TRBV19 and TRBJ2-1 gives the full variable domain: DGGITQSPKYLFRKEGQNVTLSCEQNLNHDAMYWYRQDPGQGLRLIYYSQIVNDFQKGDIAEGYSVSREKKESFPLTVTSAQKNPTAFYLCASTPTSGGGNEQFFGPGTRLTVL.

Turning to this clone: The same CDR3 arises from other DNA sequences in this sample as well. The J gene is TRBJ2-7, the V gene TRBV4-2; 9 positions agree with TRBD1. Germline CDR1 is LGHNA and CDR2 is YNFKEQ. CDR3 length equals 14 residues. The V and J ends lost 3 bases and 2 bases, in that order; junction bases with no gene match: 2. As DNA, the CDR3 is TGTGCCAGCAGCCAGGGGACAGGGACCTACGAGCAGTACTTC. Amino acid sequence: CASSQGTGTYEQYF.

This clone was seen a few times. The chain joins TRBV21-1 to TRBJ2-3; TRBD2, as called in the table, went unchecked against the DNA. TRBV21-1 is an annotated pseudogene. The CDR3 runs 16 residues. The CDR3 region is CASSNRASGGHDTQYF. The CDR3 DNA is TGTGCCAGCAGCAACAGGGCTAGCGGGGGACATGATACGCAGTATTTT.

This chain joins TRBV4-2 and TRBJ1-3, with D perhaps matching TRBD1 (6 bases). From germline, CDR1 is LGHNA and CDR2 YNFKEQ. V dropped 2 bases and J dropped 2 bases, with 13 bases sitting between them. CDR3 length: 16 residues. CDR3 DNA: TGTGCCAGCAGCCAATTGGGGGCAGGGGCTGGAAACACCATATATTTT. Encoded protein: CASSQLGAGAGNTIYF.

The chain recombines TRBV5-4 with TRBJ1-1, with a possible D match to TRBD1 (5 bases). Deletions cut 9 bases from V and 3 bases from J, with 24 bases between. In germline, CDR1 is SGHNT, CDR2 YYREEE (reference sequence). The CDR3 spans 16 residues. The CDR3: CAISPGGTQGYTEAFF. DNA of the CDR3: TGTGCCATCTCGCCCGGGGGGACTCAGGGATACACTGAAGCTTTCTTT.

This clone was detected only a few times. The chain is built from TRBV15 and TRBJ2-7; tentative D call: TRBD1 (6 bases). V lost 3 bases, J lost 2 bases, and 14 bases lay in between. CDR1 is LNHNV and CDR2 is YYDKDF in the germline V gene (reference sequence). This CDR3 has 15 amino acids. CDR3 sequence (DNA): TGTGCCACCAGCAGGGGACCGGACAGAACCTACGAGCAGTACTTC. Its protein is CATSRGPDRTYEQYF.

This clone was detected a few times. The chain employs TRBV7-9 and TRBJ2-2; D gene uncertain. CDR1 SEHNR and CDR2 FQNEAQ come from the germline V gene (reference sequence). The CDR3 spans 14 residues. V gave up 0 bases and J gave up 3 bases, with 5 bases separating them. CDR3: CASSLARYTGELFF. CDR3 DNA sequence: TGTGCCAGCAGCTTAGCGCGGTACACCGGGGAGCTGTTTTTT.

The chain has TRBV4-1 and TRBJ2-7; D may be TRBD1 (6 bases). This CDR3 is built from 15 residues. Trimming removed 3 bases at V and 3 bases at J, with 15 bases between. Germline CDR1 is MGHRA and CDR2 is YSYEKL. The CDR3 region has the DNA TGCGCCAGCAGCCAGTCCCAGGGGATCGGCTACGAGCAGTACTTC. It translates to CASSQSQGIGYEQYF.

The genes are TRBV19 and TRBJ1-1; D not certain. Between the trimmed V and J ends, which lost 5 bases and 4 bases, there was a span of 17 bases. This CDR3 comprises 15 residues. Germline V gives CDR1 LNHDA, CDR2 SQIVND (reference sequence). The CDR3, as DNA: TGTGCCAGTAGTGTCCCCGGGAGAGCGATCACTGAAGCTTTCTTT. Translation gives CASSVPGRAITEAFF. Variable domain in full (rest from reference TRBV19 and TRBJ1-1): DGGITQSPKYLFRKEGQNVTLSCEQNLNHDAMYWYRQDPGQGLRLIYYSQIVNDFQKGDIAEGYSVSREKKESFPLTVTSAQKNPTAFYLCASSVPGRAITEAFFGQGTRLTVV.

This clone has just a few counts. The chain links TRBV7-3 to TRBJ2-1; weak D call: TRBD2 (6 bases). From germline, CDR1 is SGHTA and CDR2 FQGTGA. CDR3 length: 13 amino acids. V lost 5 bases to trimming and J lost 8 bases, with 13 bases between them. This CDR3 reads CASSLVREDEQFF. DNA for the CDR3: TGTGCCAGCAGCCTCGTGAGGGAGGATGAGCAGTTCTTC.

In its sample, this clone was seen a few times. V is TRBV5-1 and J is TRBJ1-1; D is possibly TRBD1 (5 bases). This CDR3 is built from 14 residues. The V gene's germline CDR1 is SGHRS and CDR2 YFSETQ. V gave up 5 bases and J gave up 4 bases, with 15 bases separating them. The CDR3 loop reads CASRQVVEGTEAFF. DNA of the CDR3: TGCGCCAGCAGACAGGTGGTGGAGGGCACTGAAGCTTTCTTT. The whole variable domain, remainder taken from reference TRBV5-1 and TRBJ1-1, is KAGVTQTPRYLIKTRGQQVTLSCSPISGHRSVSWYQQTPGQGLQFLFEYFSETQRNKGNFPGRFSGRQFSNSRSEMNVSTLELGDSALYLCASRQVVEGTEAFFGQGTRLTVV.

J is TRBJ2-6 and V is TRBV18; D may be TRBD1 (5 bases). The CDR3 is 18 residues long. V dropped 4 bases and J dropped 0 bases, with 16 bases sitting between them. Germline V CDR1 and CDR2: KGHSH, LQKENI. The CDR3 region has the DNA TGTGCCAGCTCACTATTTGACAGACAATTCTCTGGGGCCAACGTCCTGACTTTC. It translates to CASSLFDRQFSGANVLTF. The variable domain in full, completed from reference TRBV18 and TRBJ2-6, reads NAGVMQNPRHLVRRRGQEARLRCSPMKGHSHVYWYRQLPEEGLKFMVYLQKENIIDESGMPKERFSAEFPKEGPSILRIQQVVRGDSAAYFCASSLFDRQFSGANVLTFGAGSRLTVL.

This clone was detected a few times. V and J are TRBV28 and TRBJ2-7, with 7 nucleotides matching TRBD1. This CDR3 is built from 15 residues. CDR1 MDHEN and CDR2 SYDVKM come from the germline V gene. V lost 6 bases and J lost 7; bases outside the gene matches: 15. DNA of the CDR3: TGTGCCAGCAGCTCGGGACAGCTTAGCTTGGAGGAGCAGTACTTC. Translation gives CASSSGQLSLEEQYF.

J is TRBJ1-2 and V is TRBV28; no firm D call. Germline CDR1 is MDHEN and CDR2 is SYDVKM. The CDR3 spans 11 residues. V lost 11 bases and J lost 4, with 11 bases in between. The CDR3 coding sequence is TGTGCCTCCGGAGGGAGCTATGGCTACACCTTC. It encodes CASGGSYGYTF.